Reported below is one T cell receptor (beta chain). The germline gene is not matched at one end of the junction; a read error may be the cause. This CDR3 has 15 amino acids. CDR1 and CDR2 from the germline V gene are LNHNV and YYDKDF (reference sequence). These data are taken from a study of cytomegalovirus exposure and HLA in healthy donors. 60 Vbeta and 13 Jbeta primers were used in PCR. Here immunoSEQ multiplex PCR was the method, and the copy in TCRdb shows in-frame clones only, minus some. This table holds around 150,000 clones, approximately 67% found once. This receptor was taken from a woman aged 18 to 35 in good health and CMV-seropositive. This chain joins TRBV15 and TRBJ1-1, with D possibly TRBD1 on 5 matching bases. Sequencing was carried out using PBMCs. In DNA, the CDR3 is TGTGCCACCAGCAGAGTATATTTGGGGCAACTTTTCAACGACTTT. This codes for CATSRVYLGQLFNDF.